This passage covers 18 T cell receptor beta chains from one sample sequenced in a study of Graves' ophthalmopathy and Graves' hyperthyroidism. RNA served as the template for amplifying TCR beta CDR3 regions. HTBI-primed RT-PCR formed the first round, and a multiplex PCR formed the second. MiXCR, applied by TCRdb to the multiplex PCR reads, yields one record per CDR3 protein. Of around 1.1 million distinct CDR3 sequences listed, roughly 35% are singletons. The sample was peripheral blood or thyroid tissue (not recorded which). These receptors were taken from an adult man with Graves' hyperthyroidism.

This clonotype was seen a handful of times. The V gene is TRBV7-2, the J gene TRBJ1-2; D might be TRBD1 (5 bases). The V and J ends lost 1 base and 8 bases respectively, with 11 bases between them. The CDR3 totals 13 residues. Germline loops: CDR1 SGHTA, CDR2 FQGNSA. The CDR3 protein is CASSLGQLRGYTF. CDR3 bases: TGTGCCAGCAGCTTAGGACAGCTTAGGGGCTACACCTTC.

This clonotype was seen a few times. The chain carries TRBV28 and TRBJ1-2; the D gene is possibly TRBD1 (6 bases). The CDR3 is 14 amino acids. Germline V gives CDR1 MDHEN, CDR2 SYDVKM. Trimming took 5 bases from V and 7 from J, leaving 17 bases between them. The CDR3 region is CASSAPRGFGGYTF. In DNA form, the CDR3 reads TGTGCCAGCAGTGCCCCCAGGGGATTCGGTGGCTACACCTTC.

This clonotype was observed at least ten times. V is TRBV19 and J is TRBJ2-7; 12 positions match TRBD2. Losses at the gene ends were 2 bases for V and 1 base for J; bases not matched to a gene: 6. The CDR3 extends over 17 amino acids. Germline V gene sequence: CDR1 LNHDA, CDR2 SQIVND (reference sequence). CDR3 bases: TGTGCCAGTAGTATAAGTGGACTAGCGGGAACATCCTACGAGCAGTACTTC. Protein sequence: CASSISGLAGTSYEQYF.

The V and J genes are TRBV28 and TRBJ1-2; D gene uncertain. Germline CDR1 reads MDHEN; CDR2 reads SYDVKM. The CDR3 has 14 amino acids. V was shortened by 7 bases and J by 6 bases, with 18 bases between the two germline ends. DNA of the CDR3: TGTGCCAGCACCCCCGCGGCAGACTGGCATGGCTACACCTTC. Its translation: CASTPAADWHGYTF.

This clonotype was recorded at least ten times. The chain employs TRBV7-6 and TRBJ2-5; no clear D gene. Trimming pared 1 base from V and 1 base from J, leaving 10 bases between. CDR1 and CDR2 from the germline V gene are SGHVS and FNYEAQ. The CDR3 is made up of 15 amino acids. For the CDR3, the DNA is TGTGCCAGCAGCTTAGTTGCTGGGCTCCAAGAGACCCAGTACTTC. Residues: CASSLVAGLQETQYF.

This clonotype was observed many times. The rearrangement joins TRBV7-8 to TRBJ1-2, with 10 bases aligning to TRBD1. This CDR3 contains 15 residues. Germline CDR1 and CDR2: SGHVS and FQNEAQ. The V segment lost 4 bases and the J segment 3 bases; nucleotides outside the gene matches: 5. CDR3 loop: CASSSWTGGDYGYTF. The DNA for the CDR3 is TGTGCCAGCAGCTCGTGGACAGGGGGGGACTATGGCTACACCTTC.

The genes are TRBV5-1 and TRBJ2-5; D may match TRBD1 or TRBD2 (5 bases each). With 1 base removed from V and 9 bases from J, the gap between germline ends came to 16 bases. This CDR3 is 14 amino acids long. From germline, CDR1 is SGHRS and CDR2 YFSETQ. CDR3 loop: CASSLTGSGQPQYF. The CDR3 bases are TGCGCCAGCAGCTTGACAGGCTCGGGGCAGCCCCAGTACTTC.

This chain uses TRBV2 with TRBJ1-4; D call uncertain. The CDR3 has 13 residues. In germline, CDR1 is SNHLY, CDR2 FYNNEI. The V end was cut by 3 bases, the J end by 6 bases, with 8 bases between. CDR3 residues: CASSEGSYEKLFF. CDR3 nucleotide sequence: TGTGCCAGCAGTGAGGGCAGCTATGAAAAACTGTTTTTT.

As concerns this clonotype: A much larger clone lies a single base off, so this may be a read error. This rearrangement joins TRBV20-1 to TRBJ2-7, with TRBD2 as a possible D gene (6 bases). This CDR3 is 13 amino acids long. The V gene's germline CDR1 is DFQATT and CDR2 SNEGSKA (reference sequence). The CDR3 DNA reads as TGCAGTGCTTCTCGACTTAGCGGCCACGAGCAGTGCTTC. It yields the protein CSASRLSGHEQCF.

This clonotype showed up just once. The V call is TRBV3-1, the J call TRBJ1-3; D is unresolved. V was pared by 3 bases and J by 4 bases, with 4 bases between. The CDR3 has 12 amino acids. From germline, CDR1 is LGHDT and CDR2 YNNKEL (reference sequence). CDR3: CASSQKGNTIYF. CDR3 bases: TGTGCCAGCAGCCAGAAAGGAAACACCATATATTTT. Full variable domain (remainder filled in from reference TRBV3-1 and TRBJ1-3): DTAVSQTPKYLVTQMGNDKSIKCEQNLGHDTMYWYKQDSKKFLKIMFSYNNKELIINETVPNRFSPKSPDKAHLNLHINSLELGDSAVYFCASSQKGNTIYFGEGSWLTVV.

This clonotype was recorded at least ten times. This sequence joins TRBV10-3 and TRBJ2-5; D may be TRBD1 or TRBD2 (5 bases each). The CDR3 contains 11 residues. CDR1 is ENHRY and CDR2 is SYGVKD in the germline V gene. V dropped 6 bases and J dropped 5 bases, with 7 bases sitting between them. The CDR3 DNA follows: TGTGCCATCAGAGGGGAGGAGACCCAGTACTTC. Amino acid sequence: CAIRGEETQYF.

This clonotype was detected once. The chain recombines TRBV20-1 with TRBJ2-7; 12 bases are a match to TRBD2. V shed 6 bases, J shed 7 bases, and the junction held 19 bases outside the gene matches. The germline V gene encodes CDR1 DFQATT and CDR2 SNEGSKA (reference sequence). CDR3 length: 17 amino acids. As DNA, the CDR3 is TGCAGTGCAAGACTAGCGGGAGATCCTCCGGAGTTCCATGAGCAGTACTTC. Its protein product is CSARLAGDPPEFHEQYF.

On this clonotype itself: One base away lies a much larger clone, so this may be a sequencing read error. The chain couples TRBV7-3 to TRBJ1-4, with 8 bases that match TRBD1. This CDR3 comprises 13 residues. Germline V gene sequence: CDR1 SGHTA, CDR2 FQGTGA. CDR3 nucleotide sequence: TGTACCAGCAGCCGCAGGGGGCAGGTAAAACTGTTTTTT. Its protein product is CTSSRRGQVKLFF.

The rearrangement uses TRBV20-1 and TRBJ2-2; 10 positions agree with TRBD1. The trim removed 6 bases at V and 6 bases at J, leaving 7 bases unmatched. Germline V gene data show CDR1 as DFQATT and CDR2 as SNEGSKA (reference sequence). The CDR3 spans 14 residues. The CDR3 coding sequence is TGCAGTGCGCCGGACAGGGGGTTACCCGGGGAGCTGTTTTTT. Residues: CSAPDRGLPGELFF.

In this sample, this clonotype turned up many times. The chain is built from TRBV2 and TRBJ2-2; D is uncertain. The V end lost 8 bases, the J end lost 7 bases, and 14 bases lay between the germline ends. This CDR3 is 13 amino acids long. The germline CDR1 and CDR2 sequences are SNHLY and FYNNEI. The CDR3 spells CASLRSPSGELFF. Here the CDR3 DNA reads TGTGCCAGCCTTCGGAGTCCAAGCGGGGAGCTGTTTTTT.

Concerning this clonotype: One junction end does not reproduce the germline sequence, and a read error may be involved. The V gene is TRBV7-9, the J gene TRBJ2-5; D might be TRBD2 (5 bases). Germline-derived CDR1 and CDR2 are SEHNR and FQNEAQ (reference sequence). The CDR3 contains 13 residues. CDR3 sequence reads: CARPTTGMETQYF. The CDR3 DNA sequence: TGCGCCAGACCGACTACGGGGATGGAGACCCAGTACTTC.

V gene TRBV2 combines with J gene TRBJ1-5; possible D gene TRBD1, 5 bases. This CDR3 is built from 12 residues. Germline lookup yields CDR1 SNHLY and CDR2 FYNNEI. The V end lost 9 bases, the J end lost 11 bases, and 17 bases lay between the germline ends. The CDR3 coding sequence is TGTGCCAGTGAGCAGGGTTCAGAGACCCAGCATTTT. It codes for CASEQGSETQHF.

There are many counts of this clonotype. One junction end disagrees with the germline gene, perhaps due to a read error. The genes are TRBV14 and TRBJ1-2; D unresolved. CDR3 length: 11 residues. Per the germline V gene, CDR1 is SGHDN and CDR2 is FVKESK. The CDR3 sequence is CASSQDYRRVF. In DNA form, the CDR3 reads TGTGCCAGCAGCCAAGATTACCGGAGGGTTTTC.